This T cell receptor beta chain was observed in a study of blood T cell repertoires in COVID-19. Study context: COVID-19 samples, acute and convalescent, were from the United States, Italy and Spain. From T cells, B-cell-depleted T cells, or PBMCs came the material, which was cDNA or gDNA.

Original processing notes: The authors estimated nucleated cell counts from reference gene primer amplification. Only in-frame clones appear in the TCRdb table, and some are missing; sequencing was by immunoSEQ multiplex PCR. V, J and clone size reflect that table, while D and trimming were determined from the DNA. The sample shows some 220,000 clones, around 82% of them seen only once. Germline assignment: CDR1 SGHRS and CDR2 YFSETQ. The CDR3 covers 14 residues. Trimming at V came to 2 bases and at J to 4 bases, leaving 3 bases not matched to a gene. The source is a human donor in a cohort sampled during active COVID-19. The gene calls are TRBV5-1 and TRBJ2-5; 9 bases line up with TRBD2. Sequencing was performed on peripheral blood. The CDR3 is CASSFSGRGETQYF. DNA of the CDR3: TGCGCCAGCAGCTTTAGCGGGAGAGGAGAGACCCAGTACTTC.